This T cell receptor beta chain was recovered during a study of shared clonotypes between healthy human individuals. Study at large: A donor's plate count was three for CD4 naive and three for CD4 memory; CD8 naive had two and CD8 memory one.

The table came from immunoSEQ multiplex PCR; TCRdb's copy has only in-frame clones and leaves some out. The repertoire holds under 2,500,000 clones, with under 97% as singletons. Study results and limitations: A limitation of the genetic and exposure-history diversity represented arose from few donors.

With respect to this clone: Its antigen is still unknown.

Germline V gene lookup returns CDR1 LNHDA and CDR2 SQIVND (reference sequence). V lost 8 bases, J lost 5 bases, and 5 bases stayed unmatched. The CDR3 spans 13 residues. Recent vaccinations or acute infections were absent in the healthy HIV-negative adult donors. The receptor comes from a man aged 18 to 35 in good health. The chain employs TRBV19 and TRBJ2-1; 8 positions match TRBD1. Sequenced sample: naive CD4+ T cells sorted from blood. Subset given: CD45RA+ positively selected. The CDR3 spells CASPGQAHNEQFF. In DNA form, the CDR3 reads TGTGCCAGTCCGGGACAGGCCCACAATGAGCAGTTCTTC.